This T cell receptor (beta chain) comes out of a study of T cells in Graves' hyperthyroidism and ophthalmopathy. V was clipped by 3 bases and J by 1 base, with 11 bases between them. The CDR3 consists of 15 residues. CDR1 SEHNR and CDR2 FQNEAQ come from the germline V gene (reference sequence). This clonotype was recorded many times. It was RNA transcripts that yielded the amplified TCR beta CDR3 regions. HTBI primers were employed in a first-round RT-PCR of the TCR CDR3. TCRdb fed the multiplex PCR reads into MiXCR, producing one record per CDR3 protein. The sample has approximately 380,000 distinct CDR3 sequences, 11% to 15% seen once.

Input material: blood. The source of this sequence is a man aged 45-65 years with Graves' ophthalmopathy. The gene calls are TRBV7-9 and TRBJ2-3, with D possibly TRBD2 on 5 matching bases. The CDR3 here is CASSFRGHGTDTQYF. The CDR3 bases are TGTGCCAGCAGCTTCCGGGGTCATGGCACAGATACGCAGTATTTT.